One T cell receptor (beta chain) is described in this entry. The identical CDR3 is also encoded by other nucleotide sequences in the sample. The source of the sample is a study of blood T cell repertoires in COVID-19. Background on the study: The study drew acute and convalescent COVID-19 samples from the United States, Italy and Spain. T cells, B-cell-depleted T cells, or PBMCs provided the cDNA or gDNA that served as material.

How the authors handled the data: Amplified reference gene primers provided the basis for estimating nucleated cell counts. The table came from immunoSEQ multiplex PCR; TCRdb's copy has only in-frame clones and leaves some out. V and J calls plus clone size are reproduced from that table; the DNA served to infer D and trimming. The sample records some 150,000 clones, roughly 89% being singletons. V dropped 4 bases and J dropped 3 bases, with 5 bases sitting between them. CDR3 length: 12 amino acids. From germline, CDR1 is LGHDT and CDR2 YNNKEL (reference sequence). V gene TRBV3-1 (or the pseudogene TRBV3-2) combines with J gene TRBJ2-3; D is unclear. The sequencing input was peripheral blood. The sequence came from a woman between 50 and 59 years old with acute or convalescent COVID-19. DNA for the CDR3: TGTGCCAGCAGCCTTTATACAGATACGCAGTATTTT. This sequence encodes CASSLYTDTQYF.